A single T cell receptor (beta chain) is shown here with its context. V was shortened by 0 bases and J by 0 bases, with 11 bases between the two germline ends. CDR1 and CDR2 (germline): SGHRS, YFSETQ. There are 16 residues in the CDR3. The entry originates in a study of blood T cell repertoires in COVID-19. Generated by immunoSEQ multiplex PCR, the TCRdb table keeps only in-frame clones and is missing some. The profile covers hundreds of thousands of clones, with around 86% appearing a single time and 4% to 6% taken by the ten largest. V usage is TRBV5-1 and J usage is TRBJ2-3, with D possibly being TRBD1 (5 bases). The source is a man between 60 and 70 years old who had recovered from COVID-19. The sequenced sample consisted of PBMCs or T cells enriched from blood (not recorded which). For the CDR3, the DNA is TGCGCCAGCAGCTTGGCGTTGACAGTTAGCACAGATACGCAGTATTTT. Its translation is CASSLALTVSTDTQYF.